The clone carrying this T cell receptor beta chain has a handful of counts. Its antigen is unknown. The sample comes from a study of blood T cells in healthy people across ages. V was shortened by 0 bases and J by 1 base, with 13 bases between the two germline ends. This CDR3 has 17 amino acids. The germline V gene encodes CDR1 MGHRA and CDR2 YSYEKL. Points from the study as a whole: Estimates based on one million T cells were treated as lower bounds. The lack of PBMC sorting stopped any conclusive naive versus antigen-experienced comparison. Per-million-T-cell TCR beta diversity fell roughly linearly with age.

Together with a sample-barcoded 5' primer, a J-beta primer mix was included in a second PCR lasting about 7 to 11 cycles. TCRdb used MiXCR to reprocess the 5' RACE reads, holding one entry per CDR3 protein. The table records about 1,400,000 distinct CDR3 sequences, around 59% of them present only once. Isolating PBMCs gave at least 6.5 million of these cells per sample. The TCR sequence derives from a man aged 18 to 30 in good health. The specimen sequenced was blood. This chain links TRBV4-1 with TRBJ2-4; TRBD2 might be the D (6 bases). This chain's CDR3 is CASSQEGRESAKNIQYF. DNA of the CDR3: TGCGCCAGCAGCCAAGAAGGTCGGGAGTCTGCCAAAAACATTCAGTACTTC.